This T cell receptor (beta chain) emerged from a study of blood T cells in healthy people across ages. Findings and limits, study-wide: Underestimates were what the diversity estimates from one million T cells were considered to be.

A J-beta primer mix and a sample-barcoded 5' primer were used in a second PCR of roughly 6 to 12 cycles. In TCRdb, the 5' RACE reads were re-called with MiXCR into one record per CDR3 protein. The sample has hundreds of thousands of distinct CDR3 sequences; less than 25% are singletons. Of note for this clonotype: Its antigen is not known.

The V gene lost 4 bases and the J gene lost 5 bases, with 5 bases spanning the gap. Germline V gene lookup returns CDR1 SQVTM and CDR2 ANQGSEA. The length of the CDR3 is 10 residues. These data were also filed under a second study, of T cells of mothers and their children.

This chain uses TRBV29-1 with TRBJ2-5; the D is unclear. This TCR came from a boy younger than 18 in good health. The sequencing input was blood. The CDR3 loop reads CSVVVETQYF. DNA for the CDR3: TGCAGCGTTGTTGTGGAGACCCAGTACTTC. The variable domain in full, completed from reference TRBV29-1 and TRBJ2-5, reads SAVISQKPSRDICQRGTSLTIQCQVDSQVTMMFWYRQQPGQSLTLIATANQGSEATYESGFVIDKFPISRPNLTFSTLTVSNMSPEDSSIYLCSVVVETQYFGPGTRLLVL.